A selection of T cell receptor beta chains follows, all from one sample in a study of cytomegalovirus exposure and HLA in healthy donors. The protocol was immunoSEQ multiplex PCR, while the TCRdb copy is restricted to in-frame clones and leaves out a portion. This table has 65,000 to 95,000 clones, approximately 79% appearing once. The sequenced sample was PBMCs. These receptors were taken from a human donor in good health. The CDR3 runs from the conserved cysteine through the conserved F or W. A D gene is named only where the DNA matches it firmly. Size is stated for part of the rows, as once, few or many counts, or as a class when the clone is expanded.

TRBD2,TRBV19,TRBJ2-7,NA,CASSKDGTSRAYEQYF,TGTGCCAGTAGTAAAGACGGGACTAGCAGAGCCTACGAGCAGTACTTC
NA,TRBV4-3,TRBJ2-7,NA,CASSLYRDNYEQYF,TGCGCCAGCAGCCTTTACCGGGACAACTACGAGCAGTACTTC
TRBD1,TRBV14,TRBJ1-1,NA,CASSLRPGQKNTEAFF,TGTGCCAGCAGCCTTCGACCGGGACAGAAGAACACTGAAGCTTTCTTT
TRBD1,TRBV7-9,TRBJ1-1,NA,CASSLSRQGDTEAFF,TGTGCCAGCAGCTTATCCCGTCAGGGGGACACTGAAGCTTTCTTT
TRBD2,TRBV19,TRBJ2-6,once,CASRPPGWGGTSGANVLTF,TGTGCCAGTAGGCCCCCAGGGTGGGGGGGGACCTCTGGGGCCAACGTCCTGACTTTC
NA,TRBV5-6,TRBJ2-1,NA,CASSTPGSGVYNEQFF,TGTGCCAGCAGCACACCGGGGAGTGGGGTCTACAATGAGCAGTTCTTC
NA,TRBV4-1,TRBJ1-5,few,CASSQGGDSDGQPQHF,TGCGCCAGCAGCCAAGGGGGTGACAGCGACGGCCAGCCCCAGCATTTT
TRBD1,TRBV5-1,TRBJ2-1,few,CASRGGQGEFF,TGCGCCAGCAGGGGGGGACAGGGGGAGTTCTTC
TRBD1,TRBV2,TRBJ2-5,NA,CASMMQGARETQYF,TGTGCCAGCATGATGCAGGGGGCGAGAGAGACCCAGTACTTC
NA,TRBV27,TRBJ2-7,NA,CASRIGGGAGEQYF,TGTGCCAGCAGGATCGGTGGGGGGGCTGGCGAGCAGTACTTC
TRBD2,TRBV5-1,TRBJ2-5,NA,CASSVIAGVQETQYF,TGCGCCAGCAGTGTCATAGCGGGGGTCCAAGAGACCCAGTACTTC
TRBD1,TRBV14,TRBJ1-2,NA,CASSRQGTTSGYTF,TGTGCCAGCAGCCGACAGGGAACGACTAGTGGCTACACCTTC
TRBD1,TRBV16,TRBJ1-5,NA,CASSQWGTGANQPQHF,TGTGCCAGCAGCCAATGGGGGACAGGGGCCAATCAGCCCCAGCATTTT
TRBD1,TRBV5-1,TRBJ2-5,NA,CASSGWTGVKETQYF,TGCGCCAGCAGCGGGTGGACAGGGGTAAAGGAGACCCAGTACTTC
NA,TRBV11-1,TRBJ2-1,NA,CASSLGSYNEQFF,TGTGCCAGCAGCTTAGGCAGCTACAATGAGCAGTTCTTC
TRBD1,TRBV10-2,TRBJ1-2,NA,CATFGPDRASYGYTF,TGCGCCACCTTCGGTCCTGACAGGGCCAGCTATGGCTACACCTTC
NA,TRBV27,TRBJ2-1,once,CASSLARGNEQFF,TGTGCCAGCAGTTTGGCCAGGGGTAATGAGCAGTTCTTC
NA,TRBV19,TRBJ1-5,NA,CASRGVNQPQHF,TGTGCCAGTAGGGGAGTCAATCAGCCCCAGCATTTT
TRBD1,TRBV7-6,TRBJ1-1,many,CASSSGTGGEAFF,TGTGCCAGCAGCTCCGGGACAGGGGGAGAAGCTTTCTTT
NA,TRBV7-7,TRBJ1-4,NA,CASSPGTSEKLFF,TGTGCCAGCAGCCCGGGGACATCTGAAAAACTGTTTTTT
NA,TRBV5-1,TRBJ2-5,NA,CASSLQVSKETQYF,TGCGCCAGCAGCTTACAGGTTTCCAAAGAGACCCAGTACTTC
TRBD1,TRBV5-1,TRBJ1-2,once,CASRPTGGDGYTF,TGCGCCAGCAGACCAACAGGGGGGGATGGCTACACCTTC
NA,TRBV6-1,TRBJ1-3,few,CASSDQIQGPGNTIYF,TGTGCCAGCAGTGACCAAATCCAGGGGCCCGGAAACACCATATATTTT
TRBD1,TRBV29-1,TRBJ2-7,NA,CSVRTGEGEQYF,TGCAGCGTGCGGACAGGGGAAGGAGAGCAGTACTTC
TRBD1,TRBV5-1,TRBJ2-3,once,CASTPQGALDTQYF,TGCGCCAGCACCCCCCAGGGGGCATTAGATACGCAGTATTTT
NA,TRBV10-3,TRBJ1-5,NA,CAISEGANQPQHF,TGTGCCATCAGTGAAGGGGCAAATCAGCCCCAGCATTTT
NA,TRBV18,TRBJ2-6,NA,CASSPETVLSGANVLTF,TGTGCCAGCTCACCGGAAACAGTTCTGTCTGGGGCCAACGTCCTGACTTTC
NA,TRBV6-5,TRBJ2-1,NA,CASRTGGEQFF,TGTGCCAGCAGGACCGGGGGTGAGCAGTTCTTC
NA,TRBV10-2,TRBJ1-2,NA,CASSEAGMRGYPF,TGCGCCAGCAGTGAGGCGGGGATGCGGGGCTACCCCTTC
NA,TRBV6-1,TRBJ2-7,NA,CASSGRVGEQYF,TGTGCCAGCAGTGGCAGGGTGGGCGAGCAGTACTTC
TRBD1,TRBV19,TRBJ2-2,NA,CATRQGQDTGELFF,TGTGCCACCCGACAGGGGCAGGACACCGGGGAGCTGTTTTTT
NA,TRBV19,TRBJ2-5,NA,CATRFGGQETQYF,TGTGCCACTCGCTTCGGAGGGCAAGAGACCCAGTACTTC
TRBD2,TRBV7-2,TRBJ2-3,few,CASSLMKRGITDTQYF,TGTGCCAGCAGCTTAATGAAGCGGGGGATCACAGATACGCAGTATTTT
TRBD2,TRBV27,TRBJ2-3,once,CASSSPLAGGTDTQYF,TGTGCCAGCAGTTCCCCACTAGCGGGGGGGACAGATACGCAGTATTTT
NA,TRBV2,TRBJ1-2,NA,CASTGDGDYGYTF,TGTGCCAGCACCGGAGACGGGGACTATGGCTACACCTTC
TRBD1,TRBV7-9,TRBJ2-3,once,CASSFSARGTDTQYF,TGTGCCAGCAGCTTTAGCGCCAGGGGGACAGATACGCAGTATTTT
NA,TRBV6-5,TRBJ1-1,few,CASSYSSGTIEAFF,TGTGCCAGCAGTTACTCTTCGGGGACTATTGAAGCTTTCTTT
NA,TRBV5-1,TRBJ2-7,NA,CASTPSVGAGYEQYF,TGCGCCAGCACCCCCTCTGTGGGGGCGGGTTACGAGCAGTACTTC
NA,TRBV12-1,TRBJ2-7,NA,CASSFARTTTYEQYF,TGTGCCAGCAGCTTTGCGCGGACTACTACCTACGAGCAGTACTTC
TRBD1,TRBV19,TRBJ1-5,NA,CASTPQGWNNQPQHF,TGTGCCAGTACCCCACAGGGGTGGAACAATCAGCCCCAGCATTTT
NA,TRBV18,TRBJ2-2,NA,CASSPRGQTNTGELFF,TGTGCCAGCTCACCTCGGGGACAAACAAACACCGGGGAGCTGTTTTTT
TRBD2,TRBV4-1,TRBJ2-2,NA,CASSPKRGGSNTGELFF,TGCGCCAGCAGCCCAAAGCGGGGGGGATCGAACACCGGGGAGCTGTTTTTT
NA,TRBV9,TRBJ2-2,NA,CASSPRANLDTGELFF,TGTGCCAGCAGCCCGCGGGCCAACTTGGACACCGGGGAGCTGTTTTTT
NA,TRBV4-3,TRBJ1-1,few,CASSQERDTEAFF,TGCGCCAGCAGCCAAGAACGGGACACTGAAGCTTTCTTT
NA,TRBV2,TRBJ2-5,NA,CASCRGTDKETQYF,TGTGCCTCCTGTCGCGGGACAGACAAAGAGACCCAGTACTTC
NA,TRBV5-1,TRBJ2-2,once,CASSLGVGAGELFF,TGCGCCAGCAGCCTGGGGGTAGGGGCCGGGGAGCTGTTTTTT
NA,TRBV7-9,TRBJ1-4,NA,CASSLGVRDWTEKLFF,TGTGCCAGCAGCTTAGGGGTGCGGGACTGGACTGAAAAACTGTTTTTT
NA,TRBV1,TRBJ2-1,NA,CTSSQELRTGPSCEQFF,TGCACCAGCAGCCAAGAGCTTCGCACAGGTCCGAGTTGTGAGCAGTTCTTC
TRBD1,TRBV6-1,TRBJ2-3,NA,CASSAGTGHTDTQYF,TGTGCCAGCAGTGCCGGGACAGGGCACACAGATACGCAGTATTTT
NA,TRBV2,TRBJ1-2,NA,CASSGGEGYGYPF,TGTGCCAGCAGTGGAGGGGAGGGGTATGGCTACCCCTTC
NA,TRBV4-3,TRBJ2-3,NA,CASSKQGRKDTQYF,TGCGCCAGCAGCAAACAGGGGAGGAAGGATACGCAGTATTTT
NA,TRBV5-6,TRBJ1-1,few,CASSDGGTEAFF,TGTGCCAGCAGCGACGGGGGGACTGAAGCTTTCTTT
NA,TRBV5-4,TRBJ2-3,NA,CASSLLASSTDTQYF,TGTGCCAGCAGCTTGTTAGCCTCTAGCACAGATACGCAGTATTTT
NA,TRBV7-2,TRBJ1-6,NA,CASSLAGQKGSPLHF,TGTGCCAGCAGCTTAGCTGGACAGAAAGGTTCACCCCTCCACTTT
TRBD2,TRBV6-6,TRBJ2-7,once,CASSTSGGAYEQYF,TGTGCCAGCAGTACTAGCGGGGGGGCCTACGAGCAGTACTTC
NA,TRBV30,TRBJ1-2,NA,CAWSVLSGGENYGYTF,TGTGCCTGGAGTGTACTATCTGGGGGGGAGAACTATGGCTACACCTTC
TRBD1,TRBV5-4,TRBJ1-6,NA,CASSFRYRGRLSSYNSPLHF,TGTGCCAGCAGCTTCCGCTACAGGGGCCGATTGAGCTCCTATAATTCACCCCTCCACTTT